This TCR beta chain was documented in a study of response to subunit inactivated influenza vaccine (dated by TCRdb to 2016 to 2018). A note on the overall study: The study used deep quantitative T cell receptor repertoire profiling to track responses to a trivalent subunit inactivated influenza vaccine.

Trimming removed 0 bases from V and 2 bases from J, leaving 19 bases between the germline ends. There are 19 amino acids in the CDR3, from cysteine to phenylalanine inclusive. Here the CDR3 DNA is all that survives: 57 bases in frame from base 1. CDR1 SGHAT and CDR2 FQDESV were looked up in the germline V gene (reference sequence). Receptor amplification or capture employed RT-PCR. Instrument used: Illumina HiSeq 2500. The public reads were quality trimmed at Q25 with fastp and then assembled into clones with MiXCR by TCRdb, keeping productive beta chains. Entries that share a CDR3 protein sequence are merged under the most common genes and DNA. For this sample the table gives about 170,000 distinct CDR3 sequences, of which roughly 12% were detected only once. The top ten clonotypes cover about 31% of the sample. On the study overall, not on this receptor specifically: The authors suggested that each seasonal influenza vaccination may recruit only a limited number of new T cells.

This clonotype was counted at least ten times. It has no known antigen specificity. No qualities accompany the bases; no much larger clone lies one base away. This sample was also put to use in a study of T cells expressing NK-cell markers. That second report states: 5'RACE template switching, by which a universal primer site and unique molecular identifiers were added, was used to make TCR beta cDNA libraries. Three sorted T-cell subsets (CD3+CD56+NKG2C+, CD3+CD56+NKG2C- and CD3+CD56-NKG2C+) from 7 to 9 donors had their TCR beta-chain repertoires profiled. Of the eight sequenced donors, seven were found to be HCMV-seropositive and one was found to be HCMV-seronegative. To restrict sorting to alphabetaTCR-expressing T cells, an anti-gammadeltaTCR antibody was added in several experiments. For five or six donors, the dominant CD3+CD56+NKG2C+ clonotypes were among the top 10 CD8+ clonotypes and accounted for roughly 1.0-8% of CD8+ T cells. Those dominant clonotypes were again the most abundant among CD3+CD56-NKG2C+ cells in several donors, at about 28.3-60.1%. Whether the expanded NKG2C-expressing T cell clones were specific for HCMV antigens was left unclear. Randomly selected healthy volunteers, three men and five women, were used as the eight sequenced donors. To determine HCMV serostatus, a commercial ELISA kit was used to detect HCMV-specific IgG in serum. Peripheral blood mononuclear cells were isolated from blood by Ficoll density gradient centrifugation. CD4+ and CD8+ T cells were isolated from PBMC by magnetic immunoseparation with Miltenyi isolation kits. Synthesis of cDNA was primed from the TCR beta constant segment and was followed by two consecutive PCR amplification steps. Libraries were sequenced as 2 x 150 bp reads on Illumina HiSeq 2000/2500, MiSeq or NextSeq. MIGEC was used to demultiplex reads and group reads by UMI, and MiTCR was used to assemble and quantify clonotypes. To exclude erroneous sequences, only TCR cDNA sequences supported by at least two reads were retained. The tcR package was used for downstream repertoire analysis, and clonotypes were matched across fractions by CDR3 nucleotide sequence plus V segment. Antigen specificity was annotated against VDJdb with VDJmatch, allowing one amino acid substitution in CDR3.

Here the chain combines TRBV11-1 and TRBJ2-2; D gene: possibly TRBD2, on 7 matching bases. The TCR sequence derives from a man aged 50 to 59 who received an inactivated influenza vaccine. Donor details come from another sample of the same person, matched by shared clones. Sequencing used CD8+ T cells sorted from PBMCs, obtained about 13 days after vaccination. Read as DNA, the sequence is TGTGCCAGCAGCTTAGCAGCGGGATCAACAGGGCTCAACACCGGGGAGCTGTTTTTT. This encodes CASSLAAGSTGLNTGELFF.